The sequence of this T cell receptor (beta chain) was determined in a study of shared clonotypes between healthy human individuals. Background on the study: Three plates were used per donor for CD4 naive, three for CD4 memory, two for CD8 naive and one for CD8 memory. Study outcomes and limitations: Relative to their counterparts shared across all four donors, non-shared clonotypes exhibited diminished generation probabilities. When naive CD4 clonotypes were compared across a few donors, 5% to 5.5% were shared.

The naive CD8 fraction comprised CD45RO-negative cells positively selected for CCR7 and excluded terminally differentiated effector memory CD45RA+ cells. From germline, CDR1 is SGHNT and CDR2 YYREEE (reference sequence). This CDR3 region has 14 residues. Here immunoSEQ multiplex PCR was the method, and the copy in TCRdb shows in-frame clones only, minus some. This table has roughly 590,000 clones, nearly 97% appearing once. Turning to this clone: The antigen is unknown.

The chain carries TRBV5-4 and TRBJ1-2, with D possibly TRBD1 on 5 matching bases. This clonotype was sampled from a young woman in good health. Input material: naive CD8+ T cells sorted from blood. CDR3 sequence: CADVRDGTIEGYTF. CDR3 coding DNA: TGTGCAGATGTGAGGGACGGTACCATCGAGGGCTACACCTTC.